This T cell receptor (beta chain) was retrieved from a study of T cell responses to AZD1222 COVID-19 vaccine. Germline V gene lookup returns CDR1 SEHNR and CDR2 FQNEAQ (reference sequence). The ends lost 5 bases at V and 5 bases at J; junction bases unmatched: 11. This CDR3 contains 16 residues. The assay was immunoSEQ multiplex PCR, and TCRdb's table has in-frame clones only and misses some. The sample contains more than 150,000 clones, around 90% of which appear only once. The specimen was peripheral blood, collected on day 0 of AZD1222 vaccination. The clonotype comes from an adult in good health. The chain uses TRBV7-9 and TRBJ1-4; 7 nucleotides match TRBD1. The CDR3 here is CASSPSGDSRNEKLFF. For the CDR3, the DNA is TGTGCCAGCAGCCCATCAGGGGACAGTCGAAATGAAAAACTGTTTTTT.